Listed here are 10 T cell receptor beta chains from one sample, sequenced in a study of blood T cell repertoires in COVID-19. Generated by immunoSEQ multiplex PCR, the TCRdb table keeps only in-frame clones and is missing some. Of about 77,000 clones listed, around nine tenths are singletons. What was sequenced was peripheral blood. The origin of the receptors is a woman aged 80 or over with active or convalescent COVID-19.

V gene TRBV29-1 combines with J gene TRBJ1-2; D gene unclear. V was shortened by 3 bases and J by 4 bases, with 12 bases between the two germline ends. From germline, CDR1 is SQVTM and CDR2 ANQGSEA. The CDR3 consists of 13 residues. For the CDR3, the DNA is TGCAGCGTTGATGACGACACCCGCTATGGCTACACCTTC. Translation: CSVDDDTRYGYTF. Full variable domain (rest looked up from reference TRBV29-1 and TRBJ1-2): SAVISQKPSRDICQRGTSLTIQCQVDSQVTMMFWYRQQPGQSLTLIATANQGSEATYESGFVIDKFPISRPNLTFSTLTVSNMSPEDSSIYLCSVDDDTRYGYTFGSGTRLTVV.

This chain joins TRBV7-2 and TRBJ2-2, with 7 nucleotides matching TRBD1. The trim removed 1 base at V and 0 bases at J, leaving 2 bases unmatched. CDR1 SGHTA and CDR2 FQGNSA come from the germline V gene. The CDR3 is 16 residues long. CDR3 residues: CASSLDRGPNTGELFF. The CDR3 bases are TGTGCCAGCAGCTTAGACAGGGGCCCGAACACCGGGGAGCTGTTTTTT.

V gene TRBV4-3 combines with J gene TRBJ2-3; a weak D match, TRBD2 (6 bases). Deletions cut 0 bases from V and 2 bases from J, with 12 bases between. The germline V gene encodes CDR1 LGHNA and CDR2 YSLEER. The CDR3 consists of 16 residues. The CDR3 DNA is TGCGCCAGCAGCCAAGAGGGGGGTGAGAACACAGATACGCAGTATTTT. Its translation is CASSQEGGENTDTQYF.

Only one count was recorded for this clone. The CDR3 nucleotides are TGTGCCAGCAGTTTGCTAGCGGGGGGGGTCACAGATACGCAGTATTTT. It yields the protein CASSLLAGGVTDTQYF. The chain carries TRBV27 and TRBJ2-3; TRBD2 agrees at 12 bases. V shed 3 bases, J shed 2 bases, and the junction held 3 bases outside the gene matches. The CDR3 runs to 16 residues. Germline CDR1 reads MNHEY; CDR2 reads SMNVEV (reference sequence).

This clone was picked up a small number of times. The chain has TRBV21-1 and TRBJ1-3; the table's D call, TRBD1, was not checked against the DNA. TRBV21-1 is assigned pseudogene status. This CDR3 region has 17 residues. The CDR3 region has the DNA TGTGCCAGCAGCGTAGGGGACAGCCTCTGCTCTGGAAACACCATATATTTT. Its translation is CASSVGDSLCSGNTIYF.

The chain combines TRBV6-5 with TRBJ1-3; weak D call: TRBD1 (6 bases). V lost 8 bases to trimming and J lost 0 bases, with 8 bases between them. This CDR3 is built from 13 residues. Germline CDR1 reads MNHEY; CDR2 reads SVGAGI. As DNA, the CDR3 is TGTGCCAGCGTAGGGGGCTCTGGAAACACCATATATTTT. Protein product: CASVGGSGNTIYF.

V usage is TRBV19 and J usage is TRBJ2-7; 10 bases are a match to TRBD2. Germline CDR1 is LNHDA and CDR2 is SQIVND (reference sequence). V lost 5 bases and J lost 6; bases outside the gene matches: 7. The CDR3 extends over 14 amino acids. Here the CDR3 DNA reads TGTGCCAGTAGTTTCACTAGCGGGGTCGGCGAGCAGTACTTC. Residues: CASSFTSGVGEQYF.

This chain uses TRBV3-1 (or the pseudogene TRBV3-2) with TRBJ2-3, with 9 positions matching TRBD2. Germline CDR1 is LGHDT and CDR2 is YNNKEL (reference sequence). The CDR3 sequence is 16 residues long. Trimming cost V 5 bases and J 3 bases; bases outside gene matches: 9. Here the CDR3 reads CASSFRAGGGTDTQYF. CDR3 in DNA: TGTGCCAGCAGCTTTCGAGCGGGGGGAGGGACAGATACGCAGTATTTT.

V and J are TRBV27 and TRBJ2-4; 8 nucleotides match TRBD2. Unmatched junction bases numbered 12, after V lost 2 bases and J lost 0 bases. CDR3 length: 19 amino acids. CDR1 is MNHEY, CDR2 SMNVEV, per germline (reference sequence). This chain's CDR3 is CASSLVSGGPLIAKNIQYF. In nucleotides, the CDR3 is TGTGCCAGCAGTTTAGTCAGCGGGGGCCCCCTCATAGCCAAAAACATTCAGTACTTC.

The CDR3 sequence: CASSRGQELKGYTF. CDR3 nucleotide sequence: TGTGCCAGCAGTCGTGGACAGGAACTAAAGGGCTACACCTTC. The gene calls are TRBV28 and TRBJ1-2, with 7 bases matching TRBD1. The length of the CDR3 is 14 residues. From germline, CDR1 is MDHEN and CDR2 SYDVKM. V dropped 5 bases and J dropped 8; count of bases not matched to a gene: 11.